The source of this T cell receptor beta chain is a study of ipilimumab plus nivolumab after autologous stem cell transplantation. Study summary: Patients received a median of roughly five ipilimumab and roughly eight nivolumab doses. Study results and limitations: The authors say TCR, Treg and microbiome findings warrant further study.

Starting 14 to 28 days after autologous transplant, ipilimumab 1 mg/kg was given. Patients received nivolumab 3 mg/kg at weeks 1, 4, 7, 10, then fortnightly to week 26. As regards this clone: Its specificity is not known.

V shed 1 base and J shed 6 bases, with 16 bases lying between them. From germline, CDR1 is SGHTA and CDR2 FQGNSA. This CDR3 has 15 amino acids. The protocol was immunoSEQ multiplex PCR, while the TCRdb copy is restricted to in-frame clones and leaves out a portion. The sample includes about 40,000 clones, 80% to 95% of them seen just once. The chain has TRBV7-2 and TRBJ2-7, with D possibly TRBD2 on 5 matching bases. Sequenced here: PBMCs, sampled in a trial of ipilimumab plus nivolumab as post-transplant consolidation. The TCR was taken from a male donor with multiple myeloma. The CDR3 region has the DNA TGTGCCAGCAGCTTAGTTGATCAGGCCCGGGGCGAGCAGTACTTC. It is translated as CASSLVDQARGEQYF.